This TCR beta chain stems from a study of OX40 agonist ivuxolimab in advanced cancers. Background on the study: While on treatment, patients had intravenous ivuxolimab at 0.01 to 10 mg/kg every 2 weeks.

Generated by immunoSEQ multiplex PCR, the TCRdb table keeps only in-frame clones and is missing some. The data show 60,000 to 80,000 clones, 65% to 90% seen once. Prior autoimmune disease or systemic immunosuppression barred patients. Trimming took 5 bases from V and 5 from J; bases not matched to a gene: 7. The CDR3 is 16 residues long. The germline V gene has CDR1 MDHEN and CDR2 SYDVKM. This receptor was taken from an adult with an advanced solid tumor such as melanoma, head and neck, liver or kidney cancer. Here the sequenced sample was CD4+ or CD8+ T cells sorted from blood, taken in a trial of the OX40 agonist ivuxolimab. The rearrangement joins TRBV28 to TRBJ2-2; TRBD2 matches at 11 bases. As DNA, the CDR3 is TGTGCCAGCAGTACTAGACTAGCGGGAAAAACCGGGGAGCTGTTTTTT. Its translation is CASSTRLAGKTGELFF.